Below, 8 T cell receptor beta chains from the same sample are listed, as sequenced in a study of early T cells in non-severe SARS-CoV-2 infection. MiXCR was run by TCRdb on the 5' RACE reads, yielding one entry per CDR3 protein. The data contain about 83,000 distinct CDR3 sequences, 9% to 15% of them seen just once; the ten biggest clones take up about 7%. Sequencing was done on a sample of whole blood. The receptors shown here come from an adult who was a healthcare worker with PCR-confirmed SARS-CoV-2 infection or an uninfected control (not recorded which).

The table lists this clonotype with a few counts. The chain links TRBV19 to TRBJ1-5; D ambiguous. CDR3 length equals 16 residues. Trimming removed 5 bases from V and 1 base from J, with 15 bases in between. Looked up from germline, CDR1 is LNHDA and CDR2 is SQIVND (reference sequence). CDR3 loop: CASSSTGVGSNQPQHF. The CDR3 DNA reads as TGTGCCAGTAGTTCAACCGGGGTTGGAAGCAATCAGCCCCAGCATTTT. Full variable domain (missing parts from reference TRBV19 and TRBJ1-5): DGGITQSPKYLFRKEGQNVTLSCEQNLNHDAMYWYRQDPGQGLRLIYYSQIVNDFQKGDIAEGYSVSREKKESFPLTVTSAQKNPTAFYLCASSSTGVGSNQPQHFGDGTRLSIL.

This clonotype has ten or more counts. The chain uses TRBV6-2 or TRBV6-3 and TRBJ2-1; D remains unclear. Germline V gene sequence: CDR1 MNHEY, CDR2 SVGEGT. The CDR3 has 11 amino acids. The germline V and J ends were trimmed by 6 bases and 6 bases, with 6 bases remaining between them. The DNA of the CDR3 is TGTGCCAGCAGCTTCGGCAATGAGCAGTTCTTC. Translation gives CASSFGNEQFF.

This clonotype showed up just a few times. The CDR3 coding sequence is TGTGCCAGCAGCTTAGGGGGCGGACAGGGCAATCAGCCCCAGCATTTT. It codes for CASSLGGGQGNQPQHF. The chain employs TRBV7-9 and TRBJ1-5, with 7 bases fitting TRBD1. The CDR3 totals 16 residues. From germline, CDR1 is SEHNR and CDR2 FQNEAQ (reference sequence). V was pared by 1 base and J by 2 bases, with 5 bases of the junction left unmatched.

This clonotype has a single count. A much larger clonotype is one base distant, so this may be a read error. The chain couples TRBV5-1 to TRBJ2-1, with D tentatively TRBD2 (5 bases). Trimming cost V 0 bases and J 10 bases, with 11 bases left between them. Germline V gene lookup returns CDR1 SGHRS and CDR2 YFSETQ. The CDR3 runs 13 residues. CDR3 DNA: TGCGCCAGCAGCTTGGGGACTTGCGGCGAGCAGTTCTTC. Protein sequence: CASSLGTCGEQFF.

This clonotype came up a few times. In DNA, the CDR3 is TGCGCCAGCAGGGGCACAGATACGCAGTATTTT. It is translated as CASRGTDTQYF. J is TRBJ2-3 and V is TRBV5-1; D uncertain. V was trimmed by 5 bases and J by 1 base, leaving 2 bases between them. Germline-derived CDR1 and CDR2 are SGHRS and YFSETQ. CDR3 length equals 11 residues.

The V call is TRBV29-1, the J call TRBJ1-1; D remains unclear. Trimming cost V 6 bases and J 0 bases, with 11 bases left between them. The length of the CDR3 is 13 residues. Germline V gene lookup returns CDR1 SQVTM and CDR2 ANQGSEA. CDR3 sequence (DNA): TGCAGCGTGGGTAACGGAGTGAACACTGAAGCTTTCTTT. Its translation is CSVGNGVNTEAFF.

This clonotype was picked up a small number of times. The chain uses TRBV6-2 or TRBV6-3 and TRBJ2-2; D call uncertain. This CDR3 comprises 16 residues. Germline CDR1 reads MNHEY; CDR2 reads SVGEGT. The germline V and J ends were trimmed by 0 bases and 6 bases, with 14 bases remaining between them. CDR3 bases: TGTGCCAGCAGTTACTCCGGTTCTGGAAGGGCCGGGGAGCTGTTTTTT. This translates into CASSYSGSGRAGELFF.

The table lists this clonotype with many counts. This sequence joins TRBV29-1 and TRBJ2-3; no firm D call. In germline, CDR1 is SQVTM, CDR2 ANQGSEA. CDR3 length: 12 amino acids. With 4 bases removed from V and 6 bases from J, the gap between germline ends came to 11 bases. This CDR3 is CSVGVLADTQYF. In nucleotides, the CDR3 is TGCAGCGTTGGAGTCCTTGCGGATACGCAGTATTTT.